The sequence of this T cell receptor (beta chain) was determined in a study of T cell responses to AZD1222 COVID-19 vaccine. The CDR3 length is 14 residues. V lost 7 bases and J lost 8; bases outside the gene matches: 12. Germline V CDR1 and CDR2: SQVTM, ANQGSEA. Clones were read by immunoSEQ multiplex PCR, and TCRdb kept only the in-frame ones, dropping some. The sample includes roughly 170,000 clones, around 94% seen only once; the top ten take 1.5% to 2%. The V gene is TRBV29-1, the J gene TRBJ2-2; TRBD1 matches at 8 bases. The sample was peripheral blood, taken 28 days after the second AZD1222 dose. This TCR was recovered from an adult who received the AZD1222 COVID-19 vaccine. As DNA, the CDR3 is TGCAGCGCTGGGAGTGGACAGGGTAAAGGGGAGCTGTTTTTT. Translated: CSAGSGQGKGELFF.